This T cell receptor beta chain originates from a study of blood T cell repertoires in COVID-19 (dated by TCRdb to 2020 to 2022). With regard to the full study: Collaborator samples came from the United States, Italy and Spain and covered acute and convalescent phases of COVID-19. The material from the prospective study consisted of cDNA or gDNA derived from T cells, B-cell-depleted T cells, or PBMCs. Deeply sampled blood TCRbeta repertoires from subjects exposed to, actively infected with, or recovered from COVID-19 were included in the dataset. A de-identified subject ID, COVID-19 status, age in years and sex were almost always included in the sample metadata. The repertoires were released in a freely available public database meant as a resource for research on the immune response to SARS-CoV-2. Samples were obtained from the ongoing ImmuneRACE study (first 160 participants) and from 1,254 subjects provided by 6 global collaborators. HLA class I and class II types, where available, came from metadata supplied by the sample provider rather than from assay-based typing. Results the study describes overall, beyond this receptor: Clinical and demographic metadata were provided uncurated, with the amount varying by source and participant.

Of note for this clone: What antigen it recognizes has not been identified. No base quality information exists; no much larger clone differs at one position.

Whole blood was collected in K2EDTA tubes by collaborating institutions according to the institutions' own protocols. Collaborator samples were shipped for TCRbeta analysis as frozen whole blood, isolated PBMCs, or DNA extracted from either sample type. Trimming leaves V shorter by 10 bases and J shorter by 3 bases, with the junction holding 8 bases beyond the gene matches. CDR1 and CDR2 are read off the germline V gene (reference sequence) as LNHDA and SQIVND. The CDR3 covers 14 residues, taking in both the cysteine and the phenylalanine. Solely the CDR3 DNA is kept, with 42 bases framed from the first base. TCRbeta CDR3 regions were amplified from genomic DNA by means of the immunoSEQ Assay, a bias-controlled multiplex PCR. As for the authors' bioinformatics: Nucleated cell counts per sample were estimated from amplification of reference gene primers within the assay. To quantify the absolute abundance of each unique TCRbeta CDR3 rearrangement, sequence reads were collapsed and filtered. For each sample, productive Simpson clonality was calculated as the square root of Simpson's diversity index across productive rearrangements. The clones in this table, taken by TCRdb from immuneACCESS, are in-frame only. Not every clone is retained; where verified, under half of the shortfall comes from an unresolved V gene, and the cause of the rest is unknown. V and J calls and clone size are those listed in that table; D and trimming were worked out from the DNA. The sample profile shows around 200,000 clones; over 70% of them were found once. The ten biggest clones cover 2.5% to 3% of the sample.

The receptor comes from a man aged 45-60 years with active or convalescent COVID-19. In this chain, TRBV19 is recombined with TRBJ1-4, with 7 bases matching TRBD1. Sequenced material: peripheral blood. The CDR3 in this case is CATEAGGANEKLFF. Read as DNA, the sequence is TGTGCCACCGAGGCAGGGGGAGCTAATGAAAAACTGTTTTTT.